These T cell receptor beta chains were read from a single sample in a study of identical twins. MiXCR was run by TCRdb on the 5' RACE reads, yielding one entry per CDR3 protein. The sample has around 570,000 distinct CDR3 sequences; over 8.5% are singletons. These sequences were also reported in another study, on yellow fever vaccine responses in identical twins.

The sample was PBMCs. The receptors derive from a woman under 30 in good health. Both conserved end residues are part of each CDR3. The D gene is left open where the match is weak. Clone size appears in some rows only: once, few, many, or a class for an expanded clone.

v_gene	abundance	j_gene	d_gene	CDR3nt	CDR3aa
TRBV2	.	TRBJ2-7	.	TGTGCCAGCAGTGAACGCGGCAGCTACTACGAGCAGTACTTC	CASSERGSYYEQYF
TRBV20-1	.	TRBJ2-4	.	TGCAGTGGGTCCAGAGCCGACCAAAACATTCGGTACTTC	CSGSRADQNIRYF
TRBV12-3/TRBV12-4	few	TRBJ2-3	TRBD2	TGTGCCAGCAGCACCAAACTAGCGGCCGGTGGCACAGATACGCAGTATTTT	CASSTKLAAGGTDTQYF
TRBV29-1	many	TRBJ2-3	.	TGCAGCGTTGAGGTGTCAGATACGCAGTATTTT	CSVEVSDTQYF
TRBV20-1	few	TRBJ2-7	TRBD1	TGCAGTGCTAGACAGGACAGGGGCTACGAGCAGTACTTC	CSARQDRGYEQYF
TRBV6-4	.	TRBJ2-3	.	TGTGCCAGCGCCGCGGACCCAGGGACGCAGTATTTT	CASAADPGTQYF
TRBV6-2/TRBV6-3	few	TRBJ2-7	TRBD2	TGTGCCAGCAGTTCCCCGACTAGCGGGAGACTAAGATGGGAGCAGTACTTC	CASSSPTSGRLRWEQYF
TRBV7-2	.	TRBJ2-5	.	TGTGCCAGCAGCAACTCGGGGGAGACCCAGTACTTC	CASSNSGETQYF
TRBV6-2/TRBV6-3	many	TRBJ1-2	.	TGTGCCAGCAGCCTGATTGCGATCTATGGCTACACCTTC	CASSLIAIYGYTF
TRBV4-3	.	TRBJ1-1	TRBD1	TGCGCCAGCAGCCAAGTTACACAGGGGCTAATGAACACTGAAGCTTTCTTT	CASSQVTQGLMNTEAFF
TRBV7-2	.	TRBJ2-7	TRBD1	TGTGCCAGCAGCCCCTACCACAGGGGTTTATACGAGCAGTACTTC	CASSPYHRGLYEQYF
TRBV29-1	.	TRBJ2-7	.	TGCAGCGTTGGGACCCGAACCTACGAGCAGTACTTC	CSVGTRTYEQYF
TRBV28	.	TRBJ1-4	.	TGTGCCAGCAGTTTAAGCAGGAATGAAAAACTGTTTTTT	CASSLSRNEKLFF
TRBV10-3	many	TRBJ1-2	TRBD1	TGTGCCATCAGTGAGAGTCCAGGGGGAGGAACCTTC	CAISESPGGGTF
TRBV29-1	many	TRBJ1-5	.	TGCAGCGTCGGGGACGACGGGCTCAATCAGCCCCAGCATTTT	CSVGDDGLNQPQHF
TRBV10-3	.	TRBJ2-6	.	TGTGCCATCAGTGAGGAAACCGGGGTGGGGGCCAACGTCCTGACTTTC	CAISEETGVGANVLTF
TRBV20-1	few	TRBJ2-3	TRBD2	TGCAGTGCCGAAGAAGCGGGGCCCACAGATACGCAGTATTTT	CSAEEAGPTDTQYF
TRBV5-1	many	TRBJ2-7	TRBD1	TGCGCCAGCAGCTTGACGACAGGGAACTACGAGCAGTACTTC	CASSLTTGNYEQYF
TRBV28	many	TRBJ1-4	.	TGTGCCAGCAGTGGTCGACAGGCAACTAATGAAAAACTGTTTTTT	CASSGRQATNEKLFF
TRBV10-3	.	TRBJ2-1	TRBD1	TGTGCCATCAGACCGGGACAGGGACCTCTATGGTCCTACAATGAGCAGTTCTTC	CAIRPGQGPLWSYNEQFF
TRBV27	.	TRBJ2-1	.	TGTGCCAGTGGGGCACTTCTTTACAATGAGCAGTTCTTC	CASGALLYNEQFF
TRBV7-3	.	TRBJ2-1	TRBD1	TGTGCCAGCAGCTTAACTGGACAGGGGGTCGGGAGGGTCAATGAGCAGTTCTTC	CASSLTGQGVGRVNEQFF
TRBV3-1	few	TRBJ1-2	.	TGTGCCAGCAGCCAACAAGGCTTAGGGCCCGGAGGCTACACCTTC	CASSQQGLGPGGYTF
TRBV24-1	few	TRBJ1-4	.	TGTGCCACCAGTGCCGGGGATGAAAAACTGTTTTTT	CATSAGDEKLFF
TRBV18	many	TRBJ2-4	.	TGTGCCAGCTCATCCAGACAGGTCGCCAAAAACATTCAGTACTTC	CASSSRQVAKNIQYF
TRBV7-3	.	TRBJ2-1	TRBD2	TGTGCCAGCAGCTTATTTGGCGGGGGGGCCTCCATCTACAATGAGCAGTTCTTC	CASSLFGGGASIYNEQFF
TRBV4-2	.	TRBJ2-7	.	TGTGCCAGCAGCCAAGATAAGGCAGGGTGGTACGAGCAGTACTTC	CASSQDKAGWYEQYF
TRBV11-2	.	TRBJ2-1	.	TGTGCCAGCAGCCGGACCCCTCAGCAGTTCTTC	CASSRTPQQFF
TRBV6-5	.	TRBJ2-7	.	TGTGCCAGCAGTTACTCGAGGTCGGTGAGCTCCTACGAGCAGTACTTC	CASSYSRSVSSYEQYF
TRBV5-5	few	TRBJ1-4	.	TGTGCCAGCAGCTTGGGAGGTACAGACTACGCTGAAAAACTGTTTTTT	CASSLGGTDYAEKLFF
TRBV20-1	.	TRBJ2-3	.	TGCAGTGGTCTTCAAAATACGCAGTATTTT	CSGLQNTQYF
TRBV20-1	many	TRBJ2-5	.	TGCAGTGCTAGAGCTCCGGGACCACAAGAGACCCAGTACTTC	CSARAPGPQETQYF
TRBV7-9	.	TRBJ2-7	TRBD2	TGTGCCAGCAGCACGACAGACCGCGGGGGGTCCTACGAGCAGTACTTC	CASSTTDRGGSYEQYF
TRBV6-2/TRBV6-3	few	TRBJ1-5	.	TGTGCCAGCAACCTCGGACACACCAATCAGCCCCAGCATTTT	CASNLGHTNQPQHF
TRBV29-1	few	TRBJ2-6	.	TGCAGCGTCCTAGATCCGGACGCCCCGGGGGCCTCTGGGGCCAACGTCCTGACTTTC	CSVLDPDAPGASGANVLTF
TRBV10-2	many	TRBJ2-7	.	TGCGCCAGCAGTGAGTTCAGGGGGGCAGGCTCCTACGAGCAGTACTTC	CASSEFRGAGSYEQYF
TRBV6-5	few	TRBJ2-2	.	TGTGCCAGCAGTTACTCGAGCACCGGGGAGCTGTTTTTT	CASSYSSTGELFF
TRBV3-1	few	TRBJ2-1	TRBD2	TGTGCCAGCAGCCATAGGTCTCGGACTAGCGGGGGATTCTACTCCTACAATGAGCAGTTCTTC	CASSHRSRTSGGFYSYNEQFF
TRBV29-1	.	TRBJ2-5	TRBD1	TGCAGCGCCGACATGGGGACAGTTCAAGAGACCCAGTACTTC	CSADMGTVQETQYF
TRBV29-1	.	TRBJ2-2	TRBD1	TGCAGCGTTGTCTACAGGGGGAACACCGGGGAGCTGTTTTTT	CSVVYRGNTGELFF
TRBV11-2	.	TRBJ1-2	TRBD1	TGTGCCAGCAGCGCGGACAGGGGGCTCGTCGCCCCCGGCTATGGCTACACCTTC	CASSADRGLVAPGYGYTF
TRBV6-1	.	TRBJ2-2	.	TGTGCCATCCGAGACACGGCGGCCGGGGAGCTGTTTTTT	CAIRDTAAGELFF
TRBV4-3	.	TRBJ2-7	.	TGCGCCAGCAGCCAAGGGGGGAAGGCGGGATACGAGCAGTACTTC	CASSQGGKAGYEQYF
TRBV6-4	.	TRBJ2-5	.	TGTGCCAGCAGTGACAAACCCCTGGGGGAGACCCAGTACTTC	CASSDKPLGETQYF
TRBV12-3/TRBV12-4	many	TRBJ2-1	.	TGTGCCAGCATTTATACCGGGGGCGCCTCCAATGAGCAGTTCTTC	CASIYTGGASNEQFF
TRBV12-3/TRBV12-4	.	TRBJ2-1	.	TGTGCCAGCAGTTTAGATAGTGGTTGGACTCAGGATGAGCAGTTCTTC	CASSLDSGWTQDEQFF
TRBV7-8	many	TRBJ2-4	TRBD1	TGTGCCAGCAGCGCACAGGGGGTTTCCAAAAACATTCAGTACTTC	CASSAQGVSKNIQYF
TRBV5-1	many	TRBJ2-1	TRBD2	TGCGCCAGCAGCTCTGGGACTAGCGGGAGGGATGGGACGGAGCAGTTCTTC	CASSSGTSGRDGTEQFF
TRBV29-1	many	TRBJ1-4	TRBD1	TGCAGCGTTGCAAAGACAGGGGCTAATGAAAAACTGTTTTTT	CSVAKTGANEKLFF
TRBV12-3/TRBV12-4	many	TRBJ2-7	TRBD1	TGTGCCAGCAGTTTAGCTCCCGGGACAGGGGTAAATTACGAGCAGTACTTC	CASSLAPGTGVNYEQYF
TRBV4-3	.	TRBJ2-3	.	TGCGCCAGCAGCCAAGATAAGGCGGGATTTGATACGCAGTATTTT	CASSQDKAGFDTQYF
TRBV4-3	.	TRBJ2-1	TRBD2	TGCGCCAGCAGCCAAGCCAGGGACTACGGTGAGCAGTTCTTC	CASSQARDYGEQFF
TRBV2	few	TRBJ1-1	.	TGTGCCAGCACAAAAAACAGGCTCTCGAACACTGAAGCTTTCTTT	CASTKNRLSNTEAFF
TRBV20-1	few	TRBJ1-2	.	TGCAGTGCTTATGGACCGAAACAGAAAGACTATGGCTACACCTTC	CSAYGPKQKDYGYTF